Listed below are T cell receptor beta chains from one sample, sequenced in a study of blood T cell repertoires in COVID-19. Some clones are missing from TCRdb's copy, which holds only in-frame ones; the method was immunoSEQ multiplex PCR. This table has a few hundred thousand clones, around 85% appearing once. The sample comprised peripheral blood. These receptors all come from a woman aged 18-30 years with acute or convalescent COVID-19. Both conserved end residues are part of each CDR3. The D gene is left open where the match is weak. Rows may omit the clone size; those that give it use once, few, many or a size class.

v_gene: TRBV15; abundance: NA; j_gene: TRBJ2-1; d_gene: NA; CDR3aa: CATSRDSTVYNEQFF; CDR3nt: TGTGCCACCAGCAGAGATTCCACAGTGTACAATGAGCAGTTCTTC
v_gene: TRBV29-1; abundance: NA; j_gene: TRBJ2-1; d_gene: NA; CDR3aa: CSVDVIGYNEQFF; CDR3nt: TGCAGCGTTGACGTAATCGGCTACAATGAGCAGTTCTTC
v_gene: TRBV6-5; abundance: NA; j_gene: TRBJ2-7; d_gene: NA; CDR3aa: CASSSGQTYEQYF; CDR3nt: TGTGCCAGCAGTTCGGGACAAACCTACGAGCAGTACTTC
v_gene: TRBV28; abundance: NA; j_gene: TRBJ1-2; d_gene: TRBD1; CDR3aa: CASSMGQGPYGYTF; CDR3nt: TGTGCCAGCAGTATGGGACAGGGTCCCTATGGCTACACCTTC
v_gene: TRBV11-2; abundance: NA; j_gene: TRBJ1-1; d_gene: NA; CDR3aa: CASSPWTEFEAFF; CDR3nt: TGTGCCAGCAGCCCTTGGACAGAGTTTGAAGCTTTCTTT
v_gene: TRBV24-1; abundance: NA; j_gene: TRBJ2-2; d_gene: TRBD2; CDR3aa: CATSPGAGGPTGELFF; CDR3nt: TGTGCCACCAGTCCGGGGGCGGGGGGCCCAACGGGGGAGCTGTTTTTT
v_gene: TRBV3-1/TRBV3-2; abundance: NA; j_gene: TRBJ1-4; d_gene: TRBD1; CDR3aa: CASSRMETGINEKLFF; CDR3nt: TGTGCCAGCAGCCGGATGGAGACAGGGATCAATGAAAAACTGTTTTTT
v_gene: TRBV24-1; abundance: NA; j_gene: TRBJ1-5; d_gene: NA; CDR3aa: CATSDKDWYGNQPQHF; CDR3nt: TGTGCCACCAGTGATAAGGACTGGTACGGCAATCAGCCCCAGCATTTT
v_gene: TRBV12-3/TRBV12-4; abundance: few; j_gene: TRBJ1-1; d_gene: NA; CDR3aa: CASRGGVRAFF; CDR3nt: TGTGCCAGCAGGGGGGGGGTTCGAGCTTTCTTT
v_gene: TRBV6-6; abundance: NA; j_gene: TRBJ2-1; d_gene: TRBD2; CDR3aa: CASSSLAGGYNEQFF; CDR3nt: TGTGCCAGCAGTTCACTAGCGGGAGGTTACAATGAGCAGTTCTTC
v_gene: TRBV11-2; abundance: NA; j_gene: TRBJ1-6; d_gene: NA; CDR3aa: CATGRGDSPLHF; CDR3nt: TGTGCTACGGGCAGGGGAGATTCACCCCTCCACTTT
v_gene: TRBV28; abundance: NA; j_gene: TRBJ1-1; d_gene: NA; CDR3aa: CASSLQVEDTEAFF; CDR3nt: TGTGCCAGCAGTCTACAGGTAGAGGACACTGAAGCTTTCTTT
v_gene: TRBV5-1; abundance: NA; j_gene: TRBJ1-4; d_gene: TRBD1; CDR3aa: CASSTGTGATNEKLFF; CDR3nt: TGCGCCAGCAGCACAGGGACAGGGGCCACTAATGAAAAACTGTTTTTT
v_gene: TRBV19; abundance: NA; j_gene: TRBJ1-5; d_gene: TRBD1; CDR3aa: CASLDRGNQPQHF; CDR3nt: TGTGCCAGTTTGGACAGGGGAAATCAGCCCCAGCATTTT
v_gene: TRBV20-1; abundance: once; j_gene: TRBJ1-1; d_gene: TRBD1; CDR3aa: CSASGPGQVNPNTEAFF; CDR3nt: TGCAGTGCTAGTGGACCGGGACAGGTTAACCCGAACACTGAAGCTTTCTTT
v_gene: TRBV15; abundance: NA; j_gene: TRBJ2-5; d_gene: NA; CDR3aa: CATSTRDSRQETQYF; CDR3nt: TGTGCCACCAGCACCAGGGACTCTCGACAAGAGACCCAGTACTTC
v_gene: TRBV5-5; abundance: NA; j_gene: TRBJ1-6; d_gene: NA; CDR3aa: CASSFRDNSFYNSPLHF; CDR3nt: TGTGCCAGCAGCTTCCGGGACAACTCCTTCTATAATTCACCCCTCCACTTT
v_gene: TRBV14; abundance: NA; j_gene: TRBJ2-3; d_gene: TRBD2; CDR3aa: CASSPSKSGRAGDTQYF; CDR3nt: TGTGCCAGCAGCCCTTCTAAAAGCGGGAGGGCCGGGGATACGCAGTATTTT
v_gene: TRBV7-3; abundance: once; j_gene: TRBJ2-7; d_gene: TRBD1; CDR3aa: CASTLDRGYEQYF; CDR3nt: TGTGCCAGCACCCTCGACAGGGGGTACGAGCAGTACTTC
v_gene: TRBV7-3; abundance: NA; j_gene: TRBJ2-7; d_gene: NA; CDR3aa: CASSRDNTYEQYF; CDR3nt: TGTGCCAGCAGCCGGGACAACACCTACGAGCAGTACTTC
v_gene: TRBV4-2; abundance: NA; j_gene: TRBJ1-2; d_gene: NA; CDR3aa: CASSQATVANYGYTF; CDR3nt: TGTGCCAGCAGCCAAGCCACAGTAGCTAACTATGGCTACACCTTC
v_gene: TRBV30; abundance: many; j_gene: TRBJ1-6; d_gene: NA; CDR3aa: CAWTQESYNSPLHF; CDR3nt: TGTGCCTGGACTCAAGAGTCCTATAATTCACCCCTCCACTTT
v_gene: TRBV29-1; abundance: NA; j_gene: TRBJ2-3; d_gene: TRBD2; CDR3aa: CSVVSRTSADTQYF; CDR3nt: TGCAGCGTTGTATCTCGGACTAGCGCAGATACGCAGTATTTT
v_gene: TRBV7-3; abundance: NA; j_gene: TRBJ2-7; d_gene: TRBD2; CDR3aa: CASSISSGGPGEQYF; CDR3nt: TGTGCCAGCAGCATATCTAGCGGGGGACCTGGGGAGCAGTACTTC
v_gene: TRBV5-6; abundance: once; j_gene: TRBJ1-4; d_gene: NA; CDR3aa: CASAGGDEKLFF; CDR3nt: TGTGCCAGCGCCGGGGGTGACGAAAAACTGTTTTTT
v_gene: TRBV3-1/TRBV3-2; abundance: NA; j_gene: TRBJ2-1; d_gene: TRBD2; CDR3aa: CASRPGLELNEQFF; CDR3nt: TGTGCCAGCAGGCCGGGACTAGAATTAAATGAGCAGTTCTTC
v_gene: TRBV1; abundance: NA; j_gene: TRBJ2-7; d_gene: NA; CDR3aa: CTSSVLAREQYF; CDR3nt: TGCACCAGCAGTGTACTAGCACGGGAGCAGTACTTC
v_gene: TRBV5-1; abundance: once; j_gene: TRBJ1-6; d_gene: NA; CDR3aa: CASREGAYNSPLHF; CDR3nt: TGCGCCAGCAGGGAGGGAGCCTATAATTCACCCCTCCACTTT
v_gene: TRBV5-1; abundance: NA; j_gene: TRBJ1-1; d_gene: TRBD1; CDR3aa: CASSSTGGSLEAFF; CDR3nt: TGCGCCAGCAGCTCGACAGGGGGATCTCTTGAAGCTTTCTTT
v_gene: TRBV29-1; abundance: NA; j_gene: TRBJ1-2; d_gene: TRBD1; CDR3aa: CSVETGQGAGGYTF; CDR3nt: TGCAGCGTTGAAACCGGACAGGGGGCTGGTGGCTACACCTTC
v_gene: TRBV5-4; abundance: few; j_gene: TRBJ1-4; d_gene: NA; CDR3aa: CASSAPGQLREKLFF; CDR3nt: TGTGCCAGCAGCGCACCGGGACAATTGAGGGAAAAACTGTTTTTT
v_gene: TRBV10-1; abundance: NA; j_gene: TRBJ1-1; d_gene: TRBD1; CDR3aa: CASSPPLDRDEMNTEAFF; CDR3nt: TGCGCCAGCAGCCCCCCTCTGGACAGGGACGAGATGAACACTGAAGCTTTCTTT
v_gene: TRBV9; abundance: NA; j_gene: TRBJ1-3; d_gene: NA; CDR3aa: CASTQGPGNTIYF; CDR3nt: TGTGCCAGCACGCAGGGGCCTGGAAACACCATATATTTT
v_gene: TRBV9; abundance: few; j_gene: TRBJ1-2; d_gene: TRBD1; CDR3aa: CASSADGQGFYGYTF; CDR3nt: TGTGCCAGCAGCGCCGACGGACAGGGGTTCTATGGCTACACCTTC
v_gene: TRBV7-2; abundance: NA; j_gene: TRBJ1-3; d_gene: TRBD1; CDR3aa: CASRRTGAGNTIYF; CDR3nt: TGTGCCAGCAGGCGGACAGGGGCTGGAAACACCATATATTTT
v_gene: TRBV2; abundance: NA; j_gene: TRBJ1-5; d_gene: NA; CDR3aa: CASTRQTYQPQHF; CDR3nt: TGTGCCAGCACGAGACAGACGTATCAGCCCCAGCATTTT
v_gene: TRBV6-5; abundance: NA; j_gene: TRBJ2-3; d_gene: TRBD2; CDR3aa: CASSRGRTDTQYF; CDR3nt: TGTGCCAGCAGTCGCGGGAGGACAGATACGCAGTATTTT
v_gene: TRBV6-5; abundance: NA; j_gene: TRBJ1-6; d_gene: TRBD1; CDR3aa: CASSYSRQGGSPLHF; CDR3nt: TGTGCCAGCAGTTACTCGAGACAGGGAGGTTCACCCCTCCACTTT
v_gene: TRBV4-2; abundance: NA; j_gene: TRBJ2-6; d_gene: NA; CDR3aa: CASSQVETDLSGANVLTF; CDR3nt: TGTGCCAGCAGCCAAGTAGAGACAGACCTCTCTGGGGCCAACGTCCTGACTTTC
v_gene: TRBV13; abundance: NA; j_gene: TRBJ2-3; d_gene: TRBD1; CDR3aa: CASSSDRGPPGTQYF; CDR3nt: TGTGCCAGCAGTTCAGACAGGGGGCCCCCTGGTACGCAGTATTTT
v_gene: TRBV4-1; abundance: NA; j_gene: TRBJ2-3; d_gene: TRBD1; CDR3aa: CASSQSDRGGTDTQYF; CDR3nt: TGCGCCAGCAGCCAATCCGACAGGGGAGGCACAGATACGCAGTATTTT
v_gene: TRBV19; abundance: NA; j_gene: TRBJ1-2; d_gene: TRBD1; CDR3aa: CASSIDRGVNYGYTF; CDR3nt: TGTGCCAGTAGTATTGACAGGGGTGTCAACTATGGCTACACCTTC
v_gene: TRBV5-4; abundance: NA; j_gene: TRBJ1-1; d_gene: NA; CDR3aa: CASSLSAQINTEAFF; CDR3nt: TGTGCCAGCAGCTTGTCCGCCCAGATAAACACTGAAGCTTTCTTT
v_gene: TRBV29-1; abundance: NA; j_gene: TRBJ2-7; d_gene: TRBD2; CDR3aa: CSVRGGAYEQYF; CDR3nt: TGCAGCGTCCGGGGGGGGGCCTACGAGCAGTACTTC
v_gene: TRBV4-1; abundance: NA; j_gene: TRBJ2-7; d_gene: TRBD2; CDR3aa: CASSRFLAGRDTYEQYF; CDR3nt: TGCGCCAGCAGCCGATTTTTAGCGGGGCGAGACACCTACGAGCAGTACTTC
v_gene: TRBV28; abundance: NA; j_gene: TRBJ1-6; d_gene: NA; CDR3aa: CASSPAGAGFQPLHF; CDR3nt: TGTGCCAGCAGCCCTGCGGGGGCGGGATTTCAACCCCTCCACTTT
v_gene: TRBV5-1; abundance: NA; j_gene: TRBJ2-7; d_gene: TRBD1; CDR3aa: CASSSTGDDEQYF; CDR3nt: TGCGCCAGCAGCTCAACAGGGGACGACGAGCAGTACTTC
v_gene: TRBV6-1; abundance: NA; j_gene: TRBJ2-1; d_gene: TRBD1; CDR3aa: CASSEAWTGETEQFF; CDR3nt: TGTGCCAGCAGTGAAGCGTGGACAGGGGAAACTGAGCAGTTCTTC
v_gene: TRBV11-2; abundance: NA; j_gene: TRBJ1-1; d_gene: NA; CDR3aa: CASSLGRDTEAFF; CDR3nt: TGTGCCAGCAGCTTAGGACGGGACACTGAAGCTTTCTTT
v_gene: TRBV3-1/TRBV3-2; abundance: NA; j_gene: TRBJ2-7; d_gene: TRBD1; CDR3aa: CASSQGQGTYEQYF; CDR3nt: TGTGCCAGCAGCCAGGGACAGGGCACCTACGAGCAGTACTTC
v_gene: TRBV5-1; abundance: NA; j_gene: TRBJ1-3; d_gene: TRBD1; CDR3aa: CASSSGTGGSFGNTIYF; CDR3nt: TGCGCCAGCAGCTCCGGGACAGGGGGTTCTTTTGGAAACACCATATATTTT
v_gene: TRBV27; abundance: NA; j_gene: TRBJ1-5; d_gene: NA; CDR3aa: CASSFQADNQPQHF; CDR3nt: TGTGCCAGCAGTTTCCAGGCCGACAATCAGCCCCAGCATTTT
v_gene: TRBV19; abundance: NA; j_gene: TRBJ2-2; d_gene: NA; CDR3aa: CASTAGTGELFF; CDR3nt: TGTGCCAGTACGGCGGGCACCGGGGAGCTGTTTTTT
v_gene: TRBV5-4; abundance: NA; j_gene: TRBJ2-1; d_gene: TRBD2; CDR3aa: CASSLALAGVDEQFF; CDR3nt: TGTGCCAGCAGCTTGGCACTAGCGGGAGTGGATGAGCAGTTCTTC
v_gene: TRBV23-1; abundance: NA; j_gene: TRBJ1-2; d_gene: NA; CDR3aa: CASSQSRAGLGGYTF; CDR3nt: TGCGCCAGCAGTCAATCCAGGGCTGGGTTGGGTGGCTACACCTTC